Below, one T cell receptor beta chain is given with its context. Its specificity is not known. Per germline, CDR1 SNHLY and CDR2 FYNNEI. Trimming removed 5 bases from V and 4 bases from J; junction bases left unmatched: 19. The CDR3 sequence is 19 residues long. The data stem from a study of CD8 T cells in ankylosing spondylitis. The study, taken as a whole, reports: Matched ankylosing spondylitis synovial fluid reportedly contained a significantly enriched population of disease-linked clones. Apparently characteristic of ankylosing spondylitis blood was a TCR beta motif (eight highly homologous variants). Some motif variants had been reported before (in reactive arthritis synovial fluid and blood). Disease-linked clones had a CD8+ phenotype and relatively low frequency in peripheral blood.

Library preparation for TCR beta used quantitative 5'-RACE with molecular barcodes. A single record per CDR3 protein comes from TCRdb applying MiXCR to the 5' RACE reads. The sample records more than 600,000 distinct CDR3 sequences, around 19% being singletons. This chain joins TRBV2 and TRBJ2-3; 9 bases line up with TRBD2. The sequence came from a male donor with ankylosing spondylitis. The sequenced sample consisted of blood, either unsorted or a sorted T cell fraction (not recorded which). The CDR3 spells CASSTDSGAGGKRADTQYF. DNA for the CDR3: TGTGCCAGCAGTACGGACTCGGGGGCGGGAGGGAAGCGGGCAGATACGCAGTATTTT.